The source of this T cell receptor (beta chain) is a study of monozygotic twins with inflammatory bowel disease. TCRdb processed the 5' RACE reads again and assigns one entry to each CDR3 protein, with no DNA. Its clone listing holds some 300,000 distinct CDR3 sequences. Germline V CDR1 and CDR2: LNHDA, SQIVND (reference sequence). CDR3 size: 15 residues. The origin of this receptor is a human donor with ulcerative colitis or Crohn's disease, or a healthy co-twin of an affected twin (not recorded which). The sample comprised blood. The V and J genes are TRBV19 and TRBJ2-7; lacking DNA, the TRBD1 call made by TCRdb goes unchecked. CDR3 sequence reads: CASTPGQEVSYEQYF.